This T cell receptor (beta chain) was obtained from a study of cytomegalovirus exposure and HLA in healthy donors. The ends were cut back, 1 base at V and 0 bases at J, with 11 bases in the middle. This CDR3 has 16 residues. Per the germline V gene, CDR1 is SGHNT and CDR2 is YYREEE (reference sequence). Concerning this clone: Its antigen remains unknown.

PCR used 60 Vbeta primers and 13 Jbeta primers. Profiling relied on immunoSEQ multiplex PCR, and the TCRdb table lists in-frame clones only, not all of them. The data show about 150,000 clones, with over 70% seen just once and over 1.3% held by the top ten. Regarding the study as a whole: The productive fraction for most TCR beta V segments was about 90% or about 30% in an earlier analysis. What a later analysis showed was that several of the most significant clusters appeared linked to common viral pathogens. Across HLA loci, a later analysis found differing TCR association rates, with DRB1 most and HLA-C fewest.

Regarding donors, all were healthy bone marrow donors. Sequencing used PBMCs. This sequence was found in a woman aged 35 to 49 in good health and CMV-seronegative. This chain links TRBV5-4 with TRBJ1-3; D unresolved. As DNA, the CDR3 is TGTGCCAGCAGCTTGTCTGGAACTAGCTCTGGAAACACCATATATTTT. It is translated as CASSLSGTSSGNTIYF.